This T cell receptor (beta chain) was profiled in a study of control samples from healthy donors and cancer patients. This clone was recorded only once. Germline is not matched at one junction end, which may reflect a read error. The CDR3 has 13 amino acids. Germline loops: CDR1 LNHDA, CDR2 SQIVND (reference sequence). Sequencing used immunoSEQ multiplex PCR; TCRdb keeps in-frame clones, though not all of them. The sample lists roughly 29,000 clones, 87% occurring once. The receptor comes from a female donor with melanoma. Sequences were obtained from formalin-fixed, paraffin-embedded tissue. The rearrangement links TRBV19 to TRBJ1-1; D ambiguous. CDR3 nucleotide sequence: TGTGCCAGTAGTATCACGGTGAACGCTGAAGCTTTCTTT. Translation gives CASSITVNAEAFF.